This T cell receptor beta chain originates from a study of breast tumors, draining lymph nodes, adjacent tissues. The CDR3 runs 16 residues. Trimming removed 5 bases at V and 3 bases at J, with 20 bases between. Per the germline V gene, CDR1 is SGHNT and CDR2 is YENEEA. Axillary draining lymph nodes of breast cancer patients supplied the node samples. TCRdb redid the calling of the multiplex PCR reads with MiXCR, one entry per CDR3 protein. The profile shows about 230,000 distinct CDR3 sequences, roughly 30% of them singletons. This clonotype was observed at least ten times. Its antigen remains unknown. Study results and limitations: That most tumor T cells come from lymph nodes remained unproven. Tumors had less TCR diversity than lymph nodes, more than nontumor tissue. Luminal-like breast cancer showed significantly greater tumor-nontumor repertoire similarity than basal-like breast cancer did. The data were judged consistent with most tumor T cells coming from lymph node and expanding in tumor.

Input material: axillary lymph node tissue. The chain links TRBV11-3 to TRBJ2-7; D may be TRBD2 (5 bases). This receptor was obtained from a female donor with breast cancer. Some clones in this sample may be carry-over from other donors' samples. The CDR3 reads CASSPPQRTPGYEQYF. As DNA, the CDR3 is TGTGCCAGCAGCCCCCCGCAGCGGACTCCCGGCTACGAGCAGTACTTC.